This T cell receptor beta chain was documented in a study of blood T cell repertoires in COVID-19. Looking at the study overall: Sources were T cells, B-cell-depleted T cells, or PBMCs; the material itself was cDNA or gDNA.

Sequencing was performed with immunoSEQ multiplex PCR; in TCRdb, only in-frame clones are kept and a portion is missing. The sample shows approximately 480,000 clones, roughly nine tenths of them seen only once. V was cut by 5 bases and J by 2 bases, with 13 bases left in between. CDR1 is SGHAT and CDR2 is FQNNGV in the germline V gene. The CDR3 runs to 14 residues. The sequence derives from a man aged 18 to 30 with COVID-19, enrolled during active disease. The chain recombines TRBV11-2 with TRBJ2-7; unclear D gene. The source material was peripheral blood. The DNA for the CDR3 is TGTGCCAGCAGCCCGAGTCGGGTTGCCTACGAGCAGTACTTC. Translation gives CASSPSRVAYEQYF.